The source of this T cell receptor beta chain is a study of blood T cell repertoires in COVID-19. The V segment lost 4 bases and the J segment 5 bases; nucleotides outside the gene matches: 14. Germline loops: CDR1 SGHKS, CDR2 YYEKEE (reference sequence). The CDR3 is made up of 16 amino acids. In the original processing: Amplifying reference gene primers gave estimates of nucleated cell counts. Sequencing was performed with immunoSEQ multiplex PCR; in TCRdb, only in-frame clones are kept and a portion is missing. The DNA gave D and trimming, while V, J and clone size come from that table. The sample has about 74,000 clones, roughly four fifths seen once.

The sequence was obtained from a man in his 70s with acute or convalescent COVID-19. This rearrangement joins TRBV5-5 to TRBJ2-5; 7 bases agree with TRBD1. The sequenced sample was peripheral blood. The CDR3 DNA sequence: TGTGCCAGCAGCATACGACAGGGAGCGTGGGGGGAGACCCAGTACTTC. Translating gives CASSIRQGAWGETQYF.